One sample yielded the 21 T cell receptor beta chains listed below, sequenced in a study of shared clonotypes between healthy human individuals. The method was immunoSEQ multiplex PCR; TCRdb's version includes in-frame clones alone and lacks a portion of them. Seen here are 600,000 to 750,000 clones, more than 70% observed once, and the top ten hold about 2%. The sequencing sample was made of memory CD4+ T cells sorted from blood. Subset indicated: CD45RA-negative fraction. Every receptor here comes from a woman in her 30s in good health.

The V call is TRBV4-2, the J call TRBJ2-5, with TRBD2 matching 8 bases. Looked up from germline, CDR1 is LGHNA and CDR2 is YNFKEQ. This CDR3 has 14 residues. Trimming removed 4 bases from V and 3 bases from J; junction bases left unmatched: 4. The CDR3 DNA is TGTGCCAGCAGCCCTACTAGCGGAAAAGAGACCCAGTACTTC. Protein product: CASSPTSGKETQYF.

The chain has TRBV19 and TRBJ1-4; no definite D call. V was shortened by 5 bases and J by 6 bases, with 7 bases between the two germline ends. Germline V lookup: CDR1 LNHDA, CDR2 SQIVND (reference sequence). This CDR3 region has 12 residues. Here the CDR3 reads CASSSQDEKLFF. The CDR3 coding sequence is TGTGCCAGTAGTTCTCAGGATGAAAAACTGTTTTTT.

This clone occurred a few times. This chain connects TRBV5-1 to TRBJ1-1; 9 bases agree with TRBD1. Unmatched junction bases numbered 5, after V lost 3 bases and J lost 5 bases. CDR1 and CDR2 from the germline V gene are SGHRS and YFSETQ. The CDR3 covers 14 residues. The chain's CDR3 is CASSWGTGRTEAFF. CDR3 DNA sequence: TGCGCCAGCAGCTGGGGGACAGGGAGGACTGAAGCTTTCTTT. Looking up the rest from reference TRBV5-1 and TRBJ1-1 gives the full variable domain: KAGVTQTPRYLIKTRGQQVTLSCSPISGHRSVSWYQQTPGQGLQFLFEYFSETQRNKGNFPGRFSGRQFSNSRSEMNVSTLELGDSALYLCASSWGTGRTEAFFGQGTRLTVV.

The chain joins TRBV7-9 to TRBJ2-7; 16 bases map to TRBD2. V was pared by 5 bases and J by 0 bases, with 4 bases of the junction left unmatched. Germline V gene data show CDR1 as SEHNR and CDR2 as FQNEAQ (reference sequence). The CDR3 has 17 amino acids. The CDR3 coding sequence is TGTGCCAGCAGCCCGGGACTAGCGGGAGGGAGCTCCTACGAGCAGTACTTC. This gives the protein CASSPGLAGGSSYEQYF.

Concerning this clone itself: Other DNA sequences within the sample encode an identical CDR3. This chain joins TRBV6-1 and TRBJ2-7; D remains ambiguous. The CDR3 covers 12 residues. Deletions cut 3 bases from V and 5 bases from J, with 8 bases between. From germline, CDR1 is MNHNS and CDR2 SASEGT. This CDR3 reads CASSDRVHEQYF. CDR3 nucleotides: TGTGCCAGCAGTGATAGGGTACACGAGCAGTACTTC.

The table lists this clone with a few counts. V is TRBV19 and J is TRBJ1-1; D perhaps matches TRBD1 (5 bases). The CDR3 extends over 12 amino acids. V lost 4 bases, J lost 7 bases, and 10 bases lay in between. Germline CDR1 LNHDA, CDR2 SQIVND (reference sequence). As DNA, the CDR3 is TGTGCCAGTAGTACCCAAGACAGTGAAGCTTTCTTT. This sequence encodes CASSTQDSEAFF.

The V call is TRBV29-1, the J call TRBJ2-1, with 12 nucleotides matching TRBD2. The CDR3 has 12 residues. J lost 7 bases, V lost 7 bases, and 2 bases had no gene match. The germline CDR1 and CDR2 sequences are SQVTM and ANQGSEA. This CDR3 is CSGGLAGNEQFF. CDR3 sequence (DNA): TGCAGCGGGGGACTAGCGGGTAATGAGCAGTTCTTC.

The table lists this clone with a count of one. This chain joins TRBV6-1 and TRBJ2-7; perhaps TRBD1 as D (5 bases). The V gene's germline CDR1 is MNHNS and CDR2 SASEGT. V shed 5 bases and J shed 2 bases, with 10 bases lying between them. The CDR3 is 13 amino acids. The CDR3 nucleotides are TGTGCCAGCAGTCCACAGGCGACCTACGAGCAGTACTTC. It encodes CASSPQATYEQYF.

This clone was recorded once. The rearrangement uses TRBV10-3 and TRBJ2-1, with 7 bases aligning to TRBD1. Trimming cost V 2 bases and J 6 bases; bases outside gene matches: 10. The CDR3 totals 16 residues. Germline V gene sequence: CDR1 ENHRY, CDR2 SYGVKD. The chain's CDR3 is CAISEDGQVGGNEQFF. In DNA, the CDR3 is TGTGCCATCAGTGAGGATGGACAGGTAGGAGGCAATGAGCAGTTCTTC.

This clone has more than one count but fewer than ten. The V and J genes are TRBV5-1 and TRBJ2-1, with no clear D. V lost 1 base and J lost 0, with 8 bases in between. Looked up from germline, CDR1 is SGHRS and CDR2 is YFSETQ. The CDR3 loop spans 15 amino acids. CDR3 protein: CASSLSASSYNEQFF. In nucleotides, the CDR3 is TGCGCCAGCAGCTTGTCGGCGAGCTCCTACAATGAGCAGTTCTTC.

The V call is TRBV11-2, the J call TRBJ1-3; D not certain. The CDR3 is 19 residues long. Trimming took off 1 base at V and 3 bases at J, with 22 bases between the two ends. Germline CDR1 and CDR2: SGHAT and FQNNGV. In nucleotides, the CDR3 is TGTGCCAGCAGCTTAGGGGGATGGGGTACATCCTTTCGTGGAAACACCATATATTTT. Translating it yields CASSLGGWGTSFRGNTIYF.

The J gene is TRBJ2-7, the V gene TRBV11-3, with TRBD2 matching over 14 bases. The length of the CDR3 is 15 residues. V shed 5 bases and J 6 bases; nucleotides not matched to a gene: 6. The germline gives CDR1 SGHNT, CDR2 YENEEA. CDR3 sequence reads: CASSGGLAGAGEQYF. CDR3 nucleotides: TGTGCCAGCAGCGGGGGACTAGCGGGAGCGGGCGAGCAGTACTTC.

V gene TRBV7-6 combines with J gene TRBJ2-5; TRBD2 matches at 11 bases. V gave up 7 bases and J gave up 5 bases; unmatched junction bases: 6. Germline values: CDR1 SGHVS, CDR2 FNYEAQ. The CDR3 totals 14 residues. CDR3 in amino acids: CASTLAGGWETQYF. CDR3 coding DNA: TGTGCCAGCACCCTAGCGGGAGGATGGGAGACCCAGTACTTC.

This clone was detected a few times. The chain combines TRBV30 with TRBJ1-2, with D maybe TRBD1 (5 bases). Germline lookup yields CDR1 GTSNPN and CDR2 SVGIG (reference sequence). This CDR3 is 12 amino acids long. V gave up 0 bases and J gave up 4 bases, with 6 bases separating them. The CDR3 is CAWSVQVYGYTF. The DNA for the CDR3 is TGTGCCTGGAGTGTACAGGTCTATGGCTACACCTTC.

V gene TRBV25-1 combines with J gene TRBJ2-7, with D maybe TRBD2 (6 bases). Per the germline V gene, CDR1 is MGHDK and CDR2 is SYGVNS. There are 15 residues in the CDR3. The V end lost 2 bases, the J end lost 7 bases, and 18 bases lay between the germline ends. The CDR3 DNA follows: TGTGCCAGCAGTGAACTCAACGGGAGTTCTCGGGAGCAGTACTTC. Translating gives CASSELNGSSREQYF.

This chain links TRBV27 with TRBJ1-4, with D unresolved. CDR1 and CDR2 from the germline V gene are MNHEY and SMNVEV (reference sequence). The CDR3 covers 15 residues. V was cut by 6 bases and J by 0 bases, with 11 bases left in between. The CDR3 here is CASSRQDATNEKLFF. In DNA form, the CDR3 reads TGTGCCAGCAGCCGACAAGATGCAACTAATGAAAAACTGTTTTTT.

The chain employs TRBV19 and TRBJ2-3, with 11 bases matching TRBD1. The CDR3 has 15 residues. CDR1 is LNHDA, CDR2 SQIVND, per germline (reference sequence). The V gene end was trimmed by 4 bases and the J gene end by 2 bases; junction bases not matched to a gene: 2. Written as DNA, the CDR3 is TGTGCCAGTAGTAGCGGACAGGGGGCCACAGATACGCAGTATTTT. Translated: CASSSGQGATDTQYF.

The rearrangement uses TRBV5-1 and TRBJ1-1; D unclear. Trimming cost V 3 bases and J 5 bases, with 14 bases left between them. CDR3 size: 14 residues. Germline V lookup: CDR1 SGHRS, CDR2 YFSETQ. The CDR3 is CASSWNTEQTEAFF. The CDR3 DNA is TGCGCCAGCAGCTGGAATACCGAACAGACTGAAGCTTTCTTT.

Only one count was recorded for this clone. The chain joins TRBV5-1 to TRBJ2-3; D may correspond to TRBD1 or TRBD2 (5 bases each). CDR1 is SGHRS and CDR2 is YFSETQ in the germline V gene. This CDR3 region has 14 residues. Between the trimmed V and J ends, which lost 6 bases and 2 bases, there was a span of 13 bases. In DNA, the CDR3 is TGCGCCAGCAAGGGTAGAGGGGACACAGATACGCAGTATTTT. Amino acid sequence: CASKGRGDTDTQYF.

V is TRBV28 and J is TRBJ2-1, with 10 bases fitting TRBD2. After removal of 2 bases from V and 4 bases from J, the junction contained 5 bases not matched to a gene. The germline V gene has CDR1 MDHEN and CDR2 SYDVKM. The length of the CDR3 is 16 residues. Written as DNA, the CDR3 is TGTGCCAGCAGTTTAATCACTAGCGGGACTTACAATGAGCAGTTCTTC. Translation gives CASSLITSGTYNEQFF. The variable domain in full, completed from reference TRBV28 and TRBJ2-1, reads DVKVTQSSRYLVKRTGEKVFLECVQDMDHENMFWYRQDPGLGLRLIYFSYDVKMKEKGDIPEGYSVSREKKERFSLILESASTNQTSMYLCASSLITSGTYNEQFFGPGTRLTVL.

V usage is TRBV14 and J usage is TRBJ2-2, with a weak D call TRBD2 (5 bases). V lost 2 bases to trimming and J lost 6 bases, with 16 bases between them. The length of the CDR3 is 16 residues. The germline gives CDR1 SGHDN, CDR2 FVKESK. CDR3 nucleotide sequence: TGTGCCAGCAGCCAAATACGGGGTTCAGGTTCCGGGGAGCTGTTTTTT. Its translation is CASSQIRGSGSGELFF.